This passage covers 23 T cell receptor beta chains from one sample sequenced in a study of memory CD4+ T cells and cytomegalovirus serostatus (dated by TCRdb to about 2019). Single viable CD3+CD4+CD8-CD45RO+ cells were sorted as memory CD4+ T cells on a FACSAria II. Library preparation employed the immunoSEQ multiplex PCR assay. TCRdb mirrors the immuneACCESS table, restricted to in-frame sequences. Some clones are absent from its copies; in checked studies, under half trace to an unresolved V gene, and the reason for the others is unknown. The sample data list 35,000 to 45,000 clones, and roughly 77% of these were observed just once. The top ten hold approximately 0.73% of the sample. The sequencing sample was made of memory CD4+ T cells from blood. The receptors originated from an adult in good health and CMV-seronegative.

This chain joins TRBV5-5 and TRBJ1-3; unclear D gene. The CDR3 sequence is 14 residues long. Trimming shortened V by 7 bases and J by 0 bases, and 11 bases separated the two germline ends. The V gene's germline CDR1 is SGHKS and CDR2 YYEKEE (reference sequence). CDR3 sequence: CASYRGSSGNTIYF. CDR3 bases: TGTGCCAGCTACCGGGGAAGCTCTGGAAACACCATATATTTT.

This clone has more than one count but fewer than ten. The chain is built from TRBV19 and TRBJ1-2, with D unclear. The CDR3 extends over 13 amino acids. The germline gives CDR1 LNHDA, CDR2 SQIVND (reference sequence). Trimming shortened V by 7 bases and J by 4 bases, and 13 bases separated the two germline ends. The DNA for the CDR3 is TGTGCCAGTACTACAGCTTCTGGCTATGGCTACACCTTC. As protein: CASTTASGYGYTF.

This rearrangement joins TRBV30 to TRBJ1-6; no definite D call. The germline CDR1 and CDR2 sequences are GTSNPN and SVGIG (reference sequence). Trimming left V 0 bases short and J 6 bases short, with 6 bases between. CDR3 length equals 13 residues. The CDR3 bases are TGTGCCTGGAGTGTAAACGGTAATTCACCCCTCCACTTT. Protein product: CAWSVNGNSPLHF.

The rearrangement uses TRBV19 and TRBJ2-3; TRBD2 matches at 11 bases. The V and J ends lost 1 base and 5 bases, in that order; junction bases with no gene match: 8. The CDR3 is made up of 17 amino acids. The germline V gene encodes CDR1 LNHDA and CDR2 SQIVND (reference sequence). This CDR3 is CASSIAGSGGVKDTQYF. CDR3 DNA: TGTGCCAGTAGTATAGCAGGTAGCGGGGGGGTTAAAGATACGCAGTATTTT.

V gene TRBV6-1 combines with J gene TRBJ2-1; 8 bases map to TRBD2. V trimming: 2 bases; J trimming: 13 bases; junction bases outside the gene matches: 10. Per the germline V gene, CDR1 is MNHNS and CDR2 is SASEGT. The CDR3 is 14 amino acids. DNA for the CDR3: TGTGCCAGCAGTGAATTGGTGACCGGGACTAGACAGTTCTTC. Protein sequence: CASSELVTGTRQFF.

The chain has TRBV5-5 and TRBJ1-2, with no clear D. Trimming took off 4 bases at V and 8 bases at J, with 12 bases between the two ends. The CDR3 covers 12 residues. The germline gives CDR1 SGHKS, CDR2 YYEKEE (reference sequence). CDR3: CASSVREGGYTF. The CDR3 nucleotides are TGTGCCAGCAGCGTCCGGGAAGGGGGCTACACCTTC. Full variable domain (outside the CDR3, taken from reference TRBV5-5 and TRBJ1-2): DAGVTQSPTHLIKTRGQQVTLRCSPISGHKSVSWYQQVLGQGPQFIFQYYEKEERGRGNFPDRFSARQFPNYSSELNVNALLLGDSALYLCASSVREGGYTFGSGTRLTVV.

The genes are TRBV2 and TRBJ1-5; D may be TRBD1 (5 bases). Trimming shortened V by 7 bases and J by 3 bases, and 13 bases separated the two germline ends. Germline V gene lookup returns CDR1 SNHLY and CDR2 FYNNEI. The CDR3 covers 14 residues. The CDR3 DNA reads as TGTGCCAGCACTGGGCCAGGGCCCAATCAGCCCCAGCATTTT. This sequence encodes CASTGPGPNQPQHF.

The rearrangement uses TRBV19 and TRBJ2-5; 7 bases agree with TRBD1. The CDR3 runs 14 residues. Losses at the gene ends were 4 bases for V and 3 bases for J; bases not matched to a gene: 5. Germline V gene data show CDR1 as LNHDA and CDR2 as SQIVND (reference sequence). Here the CDR3 reads CASSRQTGKETQYF. The CDR3 DNA sequence: TGTGCCAGTAGTAGACAGACAGGGAAAGAGACCCAGTACTTC.

About this clone: The sample has other DNA sequences that encode this CDR3 too. The chain joins TRBV11-3 to TRBJ2-7, with D maybe TRBD2 (6 bases). V was shortened by 6 bases and J by 3 bases, with 9 bases between the two germline ends. The CDR3 covers 12 residues. Germline V CDR1 and CDR2: SGHNT, YENEEA. CDR3 region: CASSRGNYEQYF. The CDR3 DNA reads as TGTGCCAGCAGTCGCGGGAACTACGAGCAGTACTTC.

The rearrangement joins TRBV11-2 to TRBJ2-7, with 7 bases fitting TRBD2. CDR3 length equals 16 residues. V shed 5 bases and J 0 bases; nucleotides not matched to a gene: 10. Germline V gene sequence: CDR1 SGHAT, CDR2 FQNNGV. This CDR3 reads CASSQTIGGNSYEQYF. The CDR3 region has the DNA TGTGCCAGCAGCCAAACGATCGGGGGGAACTCCTACGAGCAGTACTTC.

V is TRBV5-4 and J is TRBJ2-3; D perhaps matches TRBD2 (7 bases). The V and J ends lost 4 bases and 0 bases respectively, with 18 bases between them. The germline gives CDR1 SGHNT, CDR2 YYREEE (reference sequence). The CDR3 covers 17 residues. The CDR3 region has the DNA TGTGCCAGCAGCCCCTTTTGGGGGGGCCTAAGCACAGATACGCAGTATTTT. This sequence encodes CASSPFWGGLSTDTQYF.

This clone was recorded only once. DNA for the CDR3: TGCGCCAGCAGCCACCTAACACAGGGTTCCACTGAAGCTTTCTTT. Protein: CASSHLTQGSTEAFF. V is TRBV4-3 and J is TRBJ1-1, with TRBD1 as a possible D gene (6 bases). The V gene's germline CDR1 is LGHNA and CDR2 YSLEER. This CDR3 contains 15 residues. Trimming took 3 bases from V and 4 from J, leaving 15 bases between them.

The chain carries TRBV15 and TRBJ1-5; D gene ambiguous. V was shortened by 0 bases and J by 6 bases, with 21 bases between the two germline ends. The CDR3 contains 18 residues. Per the germline V gene, CDR1 is LNHNV and CDR2 is YYDKDF (reference sequence). In DNA, the CDR3 is TGTGCCACCAGCAGAGATTCGGGAGGGAGTCTTGGGAGTCAGCCCCAGCATTTT. Its translation is CATSRDSGGSLGSQPQHF.

The chain carries TRBV19 and TRBJ1-5; 8 nucleotides agree with TRBD1. The V segment lost 5 bases and the J segment 11 bases; nucleotides outside the gene matches: 23. The CDR3 totals 18 residues. Germline CDR1 is LNHDA and CDR2 is SQIVND (reference sequence). CDR3: CASSSPGTGVRGKYAQHF. For the CDR3, the DNA is TGTGCCAGTAGTTCGCCCGGGACAGGCGTCCGGGGAAAATACGCCCAGCATTTT.

The chain carries TRBV19 and TRBJ1-4, with a tentative D call TRBD1 (5 bases). From germline, CDR1 is LNHDA and CDR2 SQIVND (reference sequence). This CDR3 contains 15 residues. V lost 3 bases and J 3 bases, leaving 11 bases between the germline ends. CDR3 nucleotides: TGTGCCAGTAGTATTATGGGGGAGGCTAATGAAAAACTGTTTTTT. As protein: CASSIMGEANEKLFF.

The chain employs TRBV15 and TRBJ1-6; 8 bases fit TRBD1. Looked up from germline, CDR1 is LNHNV and CDR2 is YYDKDF (reference sequence). The CDR3 has 14 residues. Trimming at V came to 5 bases and at J to 10 bases, leaving 7 bases not matched to a gene. CDR3 nucleotide sequence: TGTGCCACCAGCTGGGACAGGCCCTTCTCACCCCTCCACTTT. It codes for CATSWDRPFSPLHF.

The chain is built from TRBV6-5 and TRBJ1-2, with D maybe TRBD1 (5 bases). Germline assignment: CDR1 MNHEY and CDR2 SVGAGI. CDR3 size: 14 residues. V was clipped by 5 bases and J by 5 bases, with 15 bases between them. In DNA, the CDR3 is TGTGCCAGCAGTGAACAGGCGGTAGTGTATGGCTACACCTTC. This gives the protein CASSEQAVVYGYTF.

The chain links TRBV5-4 to TRBJ1-3, with a tentative D call TRBD1 (6 bases). This CDR3 comprises 18 residues. V lost 4 bases and J 0 bases, leaving 20 bases between the germline ends. CDR1 is SGHNT, CDR2 YYREEE, per germline (reference sequence). CDR3 bases: TGTGCCAGCAGCATTGGGGGACAAAATACGATCTCTGGAAACACCATATATTTT. It translates to CASSIGGQNTISGNTIYF.

The rearrangement links TRBV5-1 to TRBJ2-3, with 7 bases aligning to TRBD1. CDR1 SGHRS and CDR2 YFSETQ come from the germline V gene. J gave up 2 bases and V 0 bases, and 3 bases lay outside the gene matches. This CDR3 has 15 residues. In DNA form, the CDR3 reads TGCGCCAGCAGCTTGGTGGGACAGTACACAGATACGCAGTATTTT. It specifies CASSLVGQYTDTQYF.

The chain carries TRBV5-6 and TRBJ1-1, with TRBD1 matching over 8 bases. Germline V gene sequence: CDR1 SGHDT, CDR2 YYEEEE. Unmatched junction bases numbered 17, after V lost 6 bases and J lost 4 bases. This CDR3 is 17 amino acids long. The CDR3 DNA reads TGTGCCAGCAACCCAAGGCTTGGCAGGGGGCGATTCACTGAAGCTTTCTTT. Protein: CASNPRLGRGRFTEAFF.

This chain connects TRBV15 to TRBJ1-5, with 7 bases identical to TRBD1. CDR1 and CDR2 from the germline V gene are LNHNV and YYDKDF (reference sequence). Trimming removed 0 bases from V and 5 bases from J; junction bases left unmatched: 10. The CDR3 totals 17 residues. CDR3 sequence: CATSRDRGKVEDQPQHF. The CDR3 DNA sequence: TGTGCCACCAGCAGAGACAGGGGGAAGGTAGAGGATCAGCCCCAGCATTTT.

The chain combines TRBV30 with TRBJ2-1; no clear D. Germline V lookup: CDR1 GTSNPN, CDR2 SVGIG (reference sequence). V dropped 2 bases and J dropped 3 bases, with 11 bases sitting between them. The CDR3 length is 14 residues. CDR3 bases: TGTGCCTGGAGTTCGGAACTGCACTACAATGAGCAGTTCTTC. It encodes CAWSSELHYNEQFF.

This rearrangement joins TRBV6-5 to TRBJ1-2, with 9 bases matching TRBD1. This CDR3 is 14 amino acids long. V gave up 6 bases and J gave up 2 bases; unmatched junction bases: 4. Looked up from germline, CDR1 is MNHEY and CDR2 is SVGAGI. Written as DNA, the CDR3 is TGTGCCAGCAGCCGGACAGGGGCAAACTATGGCTACACCTTC. This translates into CASSRTGANYGYTF.